The present T cell receptor (beta chain) was sequenced within a study of patients and donors after allogeneic stem cell transplantation. CDR3 size: 13 residues. Trimming removed 2 bases at V and 5 bases at J, with 10 bases between. Germline CDR1 is SGHTA and CDR2 is FQGTGA. A single record per CDR3 protein comes from TCRdb applying MiXCR to the RT-PCR reads. The data hold approximately 20,000 distinct CDR3 sequences, with 4.5% to 6% observed a single time. This clonotype was counted ten times or more. The chain couples TRBV7-3 to TRBJ2-7; D might be TRBD1 or TRBD2, each matching 5 bases. Sequencing was performed on blood, either unsorted or a sorted T cell fraction (not recorded which). The sequence was obtained from a human donor who was either an allogeneic HSCT recipient or a stem cell or donor lymphocyte infusion donor (not recorded which). It is not recorded whose cells these are; they may come from a transplant donor. The CDR3 sequence is CASSLGRDDEQYF. CDR3 in DNA: TGTGCCAGCAGCTTAGGCAGGGACGACGAGCAGTACTTC.